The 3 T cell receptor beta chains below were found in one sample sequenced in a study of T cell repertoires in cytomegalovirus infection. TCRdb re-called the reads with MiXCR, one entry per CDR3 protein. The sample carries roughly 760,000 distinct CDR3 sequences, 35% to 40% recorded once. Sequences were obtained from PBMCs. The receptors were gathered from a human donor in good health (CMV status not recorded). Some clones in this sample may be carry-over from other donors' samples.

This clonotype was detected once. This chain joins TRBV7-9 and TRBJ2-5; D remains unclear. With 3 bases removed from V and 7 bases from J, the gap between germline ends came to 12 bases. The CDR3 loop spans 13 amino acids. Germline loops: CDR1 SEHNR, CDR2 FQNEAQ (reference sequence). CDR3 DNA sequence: TGTGCCAGCAGCTTGATTTTCGACGGGACCCAGTACTTC. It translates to CASSLIFDGTQYF.

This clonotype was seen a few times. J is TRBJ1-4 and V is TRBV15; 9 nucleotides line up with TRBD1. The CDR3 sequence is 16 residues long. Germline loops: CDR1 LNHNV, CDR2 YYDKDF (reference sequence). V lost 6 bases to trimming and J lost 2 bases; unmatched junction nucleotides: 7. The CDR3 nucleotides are TGTGCCACCAGGCCCTTCACAGGGGGCACTAATGAAAAACTGTTTTTT. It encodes CATRPFTGGTNEKLFF.

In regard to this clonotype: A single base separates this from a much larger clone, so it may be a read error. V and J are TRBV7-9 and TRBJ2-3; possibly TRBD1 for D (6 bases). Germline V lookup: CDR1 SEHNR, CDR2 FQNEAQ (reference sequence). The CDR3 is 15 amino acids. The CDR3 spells CSSSFMTGLTDTQYF. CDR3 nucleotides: TGTTCCAGCAGCTTTATGACAGGTTTAACAGATACGCAGTATTTT.